The rows below give T cell receptor beta chains drawn from one sample of a study of T cell repertoires in urothelial bladder cancer. Method: immunoSEQ multiplex PCR; TCRdb's copy keeps in-frame clones and lacks some. This repertoire shows some 2,600 clones, approximately 71% found once; its top ten account for 15%. Sequences were obtained from bladder tissue. Source of these receptors: a human donor with a benign inflammatory bladder lesion. The CDR3 runs from the conserved cysteine through the conserved F or W. The D gene is left open where the match is weak. Some rows have no size entry. The others give once, few or many, or a class for an expanded clone.

- | TRBJ1-2 | TRBD1 | TRBV19 | TGTGCCAGTAGTATGTGGAGGGCACAGGGGGCCCATGGCTACACCTTC | CASSMWRAQGAHGYTF
- | TRBJ2-1 | - | TRBV7-2 | TGTGCCAGCAGCTTCCCCGCCACTACTAGAGAGCAGTTCTTC | CASSFPATTREQFF
- | TRBJ1-1 | - | TRBV11-2 | TGTGCCAGCAGCCTAGGACAGCATGAAGCTTTCTTT | CASSLGQHEAFF
- | TRBJ2-3 | - | TRBV7-2 | TGTGCCGGCAGGGGAGGGAGTTCCTCAGATACGCAGTATTTT | CAGRGGSSSDTQYF
- | TRBJ1-1 | - | TRBV6-5 | TGTGCCAGCAGTTTCAATTCCGGGACGGGCACTGAAGCTTTCTTT | CASSFNSGTGTEAFF
- | TRBJ2-3 | TRBD2 | TRBV7-6 | TGTGCCAGCAGCTCCGGGACTAGCGGGGAGGCAGATACGCAGTATTTT | CASSSGTSGEADTQYF
- | TRBJ2-5 | TRBD2 | TRBV11-2 | TGTGCCAGCAGCTTATGGACTAGCGGAAACCGGGAGACCCAGTACTTC | CASSLWTSGNRETQYF
- | TRBJ2-3 | - | TRBV2 | TGTGCCAGCAGCGTTGAGGGGGGTTTGGGACTAAGCACAGATACGCAGTATTTT | CASSVEGGLGLSTDTQYF
- | TRBJ2-5 | TRBD1 | TRBV19 | TGTGCCAGCACGCCCGCGGGACAGGGGCTTGAAGAGACCCAGTACTTC | CASTPAGQGLEETQYF
- | TRBJ2-3 | - | TRBV27 | TGTGCCAGTATGGGGGCGGGAGCCGGGGTTGATACGCAGTATTTT | CASMGAGAGVDTQYF
- | TRBJ1-1 | - | TRBV28 | TGTGCCAGCAGGCCGCGTGGCCCTTTAGAAGCTTTCTTT | CASRPRGPLEAFF
- | TRBJ2-3 | TRBD1 | TRBV28 | TGTGCCAGCAGCCCTCCGACAGGGCTCACAGATACGCAGTATTTT | CASSPPTGLTDTQYF
- | TRBJ2-7 | - | TRBV5-5 | TGTGCCAGCAGCTTGCCCACAGGCGCCTACGAGCAGTACTTC | CASSLPTGAYEQYF
- | TRBJ1-2 | - | TRBV7-9 | TGTGCCAGCAGCATCTCCAGGGGCGGATACACCTTC | CASSISRGGYTF
- | TRBJ2-5 | TRBD2 | TRBV11-2 | TGTGCCAGCAGCTTAGGGGTAGCGGGAGGAGATGGGGAGACCCAGTACTTC | CASSLGVAGGDGETQYF
- | TRBJ2-3 | - | TRBV19 | TGTGCCAGTAGTGGGGCCTTCCTGAGGGCAGATACGCAGTATTTT | CASSGAFLRADTQYF
- | TRBJ1-2 | TRBD1 | TRBV5-1 | TGCGCCAGCAGCTTTGGGGACAGGGGGCGAGGTGGCTACACCTTC | CASSFGDRGRGGYTF
- | TRBJ2-2 | TRBD1 | TRBV4-2 | TGTGCCAGCAGCCAAGATTCGACAGGGGGCAGCGGGGAGCTGTTTTTT | CASSQDSTGGSGELFF
- | TRBJ1-1 | - | TRBV4-3 | TGCGCCAGCAGCCAATACACCGCGAGGGTCACTGAAGCTTTCTTT | CASSQYTARVTEAFF
- | TRBJ2-1 | TRBD1 | TRBV6-1 | TGTGCCAGCAGCTCCGGGACAGGGTATGAGCAGTTCTTC | CASSSGTGYEQFF
large | TRBJ1-2 | TRBD1 | TRBV4-3 | TGCGCCAGCAGCCAAAGGGTGACAGGGAGTTTTGATGGCTACACCTTC | CASSQRVTGSFDGYTF
- | TRBJ1-2 | - | TRBV6-5 | TGTGCCAGCGTGGCAGGGATTAACTATGGCTACACCTTC | CASVAGINYGYTF
large | TRBJ1-2 | - | TRBV5-5 | TGTGCCAGCAGCTTGCTAGCAGGATCTGGCTACACCTTC | CASSLLAGSGYTF
- | TRBJ2-3 | TRBD2 | TRBV19 | TGTGCCAGTAGTAGAAGCGGGGGGAGCACAGATACGCAGTATTTT | CASSRSGGSTDTQYF
- | TRBJ2-6 | - | TRBV5-1 | TGCGCCACCTCACCGGGACAAGAAGCTGGGGCCAACGTCCTGACTTTC | CATSPGQEAGANVLTF
medium-sized | TRBJ1-1 | - | TRBV6-5 | TGTGCCAGCAGTTACAGAGCACACACTGAAGCTTTCTTT | CASSYRAHTEAFF
- | TRBJ2-3 | TRBD2 | TRBV18 | TGTGCCAGCTCACCACAGACTAGCGGGATAATCACAGATACGCAGTATTTT | CASSPQTSGIITDTQYF
- | TRBJ1-5 | TRBD1 | TRBV27 | TGTGCCAGCAGCTTACGCTACAGGGGGAGCAATCAGCCCCAGCATTTT | CASSLRYRGSNQPQHF
large | TRBJ1-1 | - | TRBV4-1 | TGCGCCAGCAGCCAACGGAAGGGGCCCATGAACACTGAAGCTTTCTTT | CASSQRKGPMNTEAFF
few | TRBJ2-7 | TRBD1 | TRBV19 | TGTGCCAGTAGTCTCCATCTAGGACAGGGGAAAAGTATCGAGCAGTACTTC | CASSLHLGQGKSIEQYF
- | TRBJ1-2 | - | TRBV2 | TGTGCCAGCAATCCCACGGACTATGGCTACACCTTC | CASNPTDYGYTF
- | TRBJ1-1 | - | TRBV7-9 | TGTGCCAGCAGCCTAGATAGGGTCACTGAAGCTTTCTTT | CASSLDRVTEAFF
few | TRBJ1-1 | TRBD1 | TRBV5-1 | TGCGCCAGCAGCTTGGCCTTTGGGACAGGGGGTCTCACGAACACTGAAGCTTTCTTT | CASSLAFGTGGLTNTEAFF
- | TRBJ2-7 | TRBD2 | TRBV13 | TGTGCCAGCAGCTCTCAGGGACTAGCGGCCTACGAGCAGTACTTC | CASSSQGLAAYEQYF
- | TRBJ1-1 | - | TRBV9 | TGTGCCAGCAGCGTAAGGTCGAACACTGAAGCTTTCTTT | CASSVRSNTEAFF
few | TRBJ1-1 | - | TRBV18 | TGTGCCAGCTCACCACAGGGAAGAACTGAAGCTTTCTTT | CASSPQGRTEAFF
- | TRBJ1-1 | - | TRBV4-1 | TGCGCCAGCAGCCAAAAATATCGTATAGGGCCAAACACTGAAGCTTTCTTT | CASSQKYRIGPNTEAFF
few | TRBJ2-5 | TRBD1 | TRBV27 | TGTGCCAGCAGCCGGACAGGGTACCAAGAGACCCAGTACTTC | CASSRTGYQETQYF
few | TRBJ1-1 | - | TRBV30 | TGTGCCTGGACCCACAACACTGAAGCTTTCTTT | CAWTHNTEAFF
few | TRBJ1-5 | TRBD1 | TRBV7-2 | TGTGCCAGCAGCTCGACAGGGTTTCAGCCCCAGCATTTT | CASSSTGFQPQHF
- | TRBJ1-2 | - | TRBV6-7 | TGTGCCAGCAGTTACCGAAGGAAGGGTCCGGGCGATGGCTACACCTTC | CASSYRRKGPGDGYTF